The 8 T cell receptor beta chains below all came from one sample that was sequenced in a study of blood T cell repertoires in COVID-19. Only in-frame clones appear in the TCRdb table, and some are missing; sequencing was by immunoSEQ multiplex PCR. Of about 78,000 clones listed, around four fifths were seen once; the top ten hold about a tenth. Sequenced sample: peripheral blood. The receptors stem from a human donor in a cohort sampled during active COVID-19.

The chain has TRBV5-1 and TRBJ1-6; unclear D gene. The CDR3 loop spans 16 amino acids. From germline, CDR1 is SGHRS and CDR2 YFSETQ. Between the trimmed V and J ends, which lost 0 bases and 4 bases, there was a span of 11 bases. In DNA, the CDR3 is TGCGCCAGCAGCTTGGGACAACTTGAGTATAATTCACCCCTCCACTTT. It yields the protein CASSLGQLEYNSPLHF.

This clone appeared a few times. This chain connects TRBV7-9 to TRBJ2-7; D is possibly TRBD1 (6 bases). This CDR3 spans 14 amino acids. V was shortened by 0 bases and J by 6 bases, with 12 bases between the two germline ends. CDR1 SEHNR and CDR2 FQNEAQ come from the germline V gene (reference sequence). The CDR3 is CASSLAGRDIEQYF. The CDR3 DNA follows: TGTGCCAGCAGCTTAGCGGGCAGGGACATCGAGCAGTACTTC.

V gene TRBV6-1 combines with J gene TRBJ2-7, with D unresolved. The CDR3 has 13 amino acids. V was trimmed by 3 bases and J by 6 bases, leaving 12 bases between them. CDR1 MNHNS and CDR2 SASEGT come from the germline V gene. CDR3 residues: CASSEGRLSEQYF. The DNA of the CDR3 is TGTGCCAGCAGTGAGGGCAGGCTCTCCGAGCAGTACTTC.

The chain employs TRBV5-6 and TRBJ2-3; D is possibly TRBD2 (7 bases). This CDR3 comprises 17 residues. Germline V lookup: CDR1 SGHDT, CDR2 YYEEEE. V shed 4 bases and J shed 4 bases, with 22 bases lying between them. CDR3: CASSGEGGRGFADTQYF. The CDR3 coding sequence is TGTGCCAGCAGCGGGGAGGGGGGCCGGGGGTTCGCAGATACGCAGTATTTT.

CDR3 nucleotide sequence: TGCGCCAGCAGCTACGACGGGGGGGCCTTTTACGAGCAGTACTTC. Amino acid sequence: CASSYDGGAFYEQYF. The genes are TRBV5-1 and TRBJ2-7, with 8 positions matching TRBD2. The CDR3 length is 15 residues. Losses at the gene ends were 3 bases for V and 4 bases for J; bases not matched to a gene: 9. In germline, CDR1 is SGHRS, CDR2 YFSETQ.

The CDR3 DNA reads as TGTGCCAGCAGCCAAGGTTGGGAGGAGACCCAGTACTTC. This gives the protein CASSQGWEETQYF. The J gene is TRBJ2-5, the V gene TRBV4-2; D perhaps matches TRBD2 (5 bases). This CDR3 contains 13 residues. V lost 1 base, J lost 5 bases, and 8 bases lay in between. CDR1 and CDR2 (germline): LGHNA, YNFKEQ.

The chain combines TRBV7-2 with TRBJ2-7, with TRBD1 matching over 8 bases. The CDR3 totals 15 residues. The germline CDR1 and CDR2 sequences are SGHTA and FQGNSA. Trimming took 1 base from V and 4 from J; bases not matched to a gene: 6. CDR3 sequence: CASSLVPDRGYEQYF. In DNA, the CDR3 is TGTGCCAGCAGCTTAGTGCCTGACAGGGGATACGAGCAGTACTTC. Combining the CDR3 with reference TRBV7-2 and TRBJ2-7 gives the whole variable domain GAGVSQSPSNKVTEKGKDVELRCDPISGHTALYWYRQSLGQGLEFLIYFQGNSAPDKSGLPSDRFSAERTGGSVSTLTIQRTQQEDSAVYLCASSLVPDRGYEQYFGPGTRLTVT.

The genes are TRBV11-2 and TRBJ2-7; TRBD2 agrees at 10 bases. The CDR3 has 15 residues. The germline gives CDR1 SGHAT, CDR2 FQNNGV. The V and J ends lost 1 base and 2 bases, in that order; junction bases with no gene match: 2. CDR3 region: CASSLGSGGAYEQYF. CDR3 sequence (DNA): TGTGCCAGCAGCTTAGGGAGCGGGGGGGCCTACGAGCAGTACTTC.